This T cell receptor (beta chain) is drawn from a study of blood T cell repertoires in COVID-19. On the study more broadly: Italy, Spain and the United States were the sources of the convalescent and acute COVID-19 samples. The analysed material was cDNA or gDNA that came from T cells, B-cell-depleted T cells, or PBMCs.

As originally analysed: Estimation of nucleated cell counts was performed using reference gene primer amplification. Produced via immunoSEQ multiplex PCR; TCRdb's table is partial and in-frame only. The DNA gave D and trimming, while V, J and clone size come from that table. The sample lists over 300,000 clones; 86% were seen once. The germline CDR1 and CDR2 sequences are SGHRS and YFSETQ. The V end lost 4 bases, the J end lost 4 bases, and 12 bases lay between the germline ends. The CDR3 contains 14 residues. In regard to this clone: Other nucleotide sequences from this sample produce the same CDR3.

Sequencing was done on a sample of peripheral blood. The sequence was collected from a woman aged 50 to 65 with acute or convalescent COVID-19. The V gene is TRBV5-1, the J gene TRBJ2-1; a possible D gene is TRBD2 (6 bases). The CDR3, as DNA: TGCGCCAGCAGCCTGGGGACTTCGTACAATGAGCAGTTCTTC. Translation gives CASSLGTSYNEQFF.